These 5 T cell receptor beta chains share one sample of origin, sequenced in a study of T cells after somatic rescue of genetic block. Some clones are missing from TCRdb's copy, which holds only in-frame ones; the method was immunoSEQ multiplex PCR. The sample includes approximately 65,000 clones, approximately 90% of them seen just once. Source material: peripheral blood mononuclear cells (PBMCs). All receptors come from a man aged 35 to 55.

The chain joins TRBV4-1 to TRBJ2-5; 8 nucleotides agree with TRBD1. The better agreement between TRBJ2-7 and the DNA end casts doubt on the J call. The CDR3 runs to 14 residues. Germline V gene lookup returns CDR1 MGHRA and CDR2 YSYEKL. CDR3 coding DNA: TGCGCCAGCAGCAGCAGGACAGGGTCCTACGAGCAGTACTTC. Its translation: CASSSRTGSYEQYF.

The chain carries TRBV9 and TRBJ1-2, with D unclear. The germline V gene encodes CDR1 SGDLS and CDR2 YYNGEE. The CDR3 has 18 residues. V dropped 0 bases and J dropped 8 bases, with 26 bases sitting between them. CDR3 loop: CASSVAGLSRQSYRGYTF. The CDR3, as DNA: TGTGCCAGCAGCGTAGCGGGGTTAAGCAGGCAATCTTACCGGGGCTACACCTTC.

This chain uses TRBV7-2 with TRBJ1-1; D remains ambiguous. V lost 5 bases and J lost 4, with 11 bases in between. Germline CDR1 reads SGHTA; CDR2 reads FQGNSA. This CDR3 has 13 residues. The CDR3, as DNA: TGTGCCAGCAGCCCGAGGGTGGGCACTGAAGCTTTCTTT. Encoded protein: CASSPRVGTEAFF. The entire variable domain, with the rest obtained from reference TRBV7-2 and TRBJ1-1, is as follows: GAGVSQSPSNKVTEKGKDVELRCDPISGHTALYWYRQSLGQGLEFLIYFQGNSAPDKSGLPSDRFSAERTGGSVSTLTIQRTQQEDSAVYLCASSPRVGTEAFFGQGTRLTVV.

The V call is TRBV4-3, the J call TRBJ1-3; tentatively, D is TRBD1 (5 bases). The CDR3 length is 14 residues. V was pared by 0 bases and J by 7 bases, with 10 bases between. Germline V gene lookup returns CDR1 LGHNA and CDR2 YSLEER. CDR3 amino acids: CASSQDRVGNTIYF. Written as DNA, the CDR3 is TGCGCCAGCAGCCAAGACAGGGTTGGGAACACCATATATTTT.

The chain combines TRBV5-1 with TRBJ2-7, with no clear D. The V gene's germline CDR1 is SGHRS and CDR2 YFSETQ. V gave up 1 base and J gave up 1 base, with 21 bases separating them. The CDR3 length is 18 residues. This CDR3 is CASSLSPVGRATSYEQYF. The CDR3 DNA follows: TGCGCCAGCAGCTTGTCGCCGGTTGGACGGGCCACGTCCTACGAGCAGTACTTC.